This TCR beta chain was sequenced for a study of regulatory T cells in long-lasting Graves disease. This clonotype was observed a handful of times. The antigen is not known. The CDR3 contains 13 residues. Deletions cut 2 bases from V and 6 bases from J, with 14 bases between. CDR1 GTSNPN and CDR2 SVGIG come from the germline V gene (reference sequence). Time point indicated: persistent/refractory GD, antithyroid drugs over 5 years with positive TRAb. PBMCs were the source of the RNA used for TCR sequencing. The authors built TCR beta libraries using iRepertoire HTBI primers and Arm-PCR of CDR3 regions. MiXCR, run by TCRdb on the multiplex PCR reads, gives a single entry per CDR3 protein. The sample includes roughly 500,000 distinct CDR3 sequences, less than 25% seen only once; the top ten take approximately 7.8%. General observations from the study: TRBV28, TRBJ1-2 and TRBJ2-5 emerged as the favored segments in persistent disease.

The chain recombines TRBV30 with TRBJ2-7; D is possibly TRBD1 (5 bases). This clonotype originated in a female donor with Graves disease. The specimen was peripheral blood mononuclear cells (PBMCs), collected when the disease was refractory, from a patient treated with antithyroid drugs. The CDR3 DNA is TGTGCCTGGAGTTCGCAGGGCTCATCCGAGCAGTACTTC. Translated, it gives CAWSSQGSSEQYF.